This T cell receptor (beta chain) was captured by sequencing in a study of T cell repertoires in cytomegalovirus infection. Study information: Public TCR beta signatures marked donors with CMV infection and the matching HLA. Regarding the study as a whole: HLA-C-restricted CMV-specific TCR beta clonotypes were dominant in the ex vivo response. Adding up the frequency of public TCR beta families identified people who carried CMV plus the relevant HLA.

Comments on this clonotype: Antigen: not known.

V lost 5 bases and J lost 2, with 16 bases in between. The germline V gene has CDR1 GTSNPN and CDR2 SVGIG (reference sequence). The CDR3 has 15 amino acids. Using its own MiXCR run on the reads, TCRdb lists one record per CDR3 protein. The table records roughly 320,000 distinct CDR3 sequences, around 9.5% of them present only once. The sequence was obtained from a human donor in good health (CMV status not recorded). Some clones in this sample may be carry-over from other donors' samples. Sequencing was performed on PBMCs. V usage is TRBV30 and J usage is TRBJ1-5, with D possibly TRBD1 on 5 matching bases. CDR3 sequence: CAWGPGGAGNQPQHF. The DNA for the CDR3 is TGTGCCTGGGGACCGGGGGGAGCGGGCAATCAGCCCCAGCATTTT. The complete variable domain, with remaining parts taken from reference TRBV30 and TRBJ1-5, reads SQTIHQWPATLVQPVGSPLSLECTVEGTSNPNLYWYRQAAGRGLQLLFYSVGIGQISSEVPQNLSASRPQDRQFILSSKKLLLSDSGFYLCAWGPGGAGNQPQHFGDGTRLSIL.